This T cell receptor (beta chain) was documented in a study of T and B cells in COVID-19 patients. Study at large: Critical illness requiring mechanical ventilation or extracorporeal membrane oxygenation affected about 60% of the roughly 20 active-infection patients.

Each TRB amplification used roughly 250-550 ng of genomic DNA from blood. Study-wide results and caveats: At recovery TRB diversity and richness exceeded healthy donors, after highly clonal active COVID-19 repertoires.

Turning to this clonotype: Its antigen is unknown.

TRB rearrangements were amplified by multiplex PCR with BIOMED2 TRB-A/B primers. One entry per CDR3 protein, called by TCRdb with MiXCR from the multiplex PCR reads. The sample records about 8,400 distinct CDR3 sequences, over 20% being singletons. Sample: blood. This clonotype was obtained from a human donor who had recovered from COVID-19.

CDR3 loop: CASRTSGGNTGELFF. Here the CDR3 DNA reads TGTGCCAGCAGAACTAGCGGGGGGAACACCGGGGAGCTGTTTTTT. This chain uses TRBV6-5 with TRBJ2-2; TRBD2 matches 11 bases. V lost 6 bases to trimming and J lost 1 base; unmatched junction nucleotides: 1. Per germline, CDR1 MNHEY and CDR2 SVGAGI. This CDR3 is 15 amino acids long.